The T cell receptor (beta chain) described here comes from a study of OX40 agonist ivuxolimab in advanced cancers. Autoimmune disease history or systemic immunosuppression led to patient exclusion. CDR1 is LNHNV, CDR2 YYDKDF, per germline (reference sequence). CDR3 length: 16 residues. Trimming pared 1 base from V and 2 bases from J, leaving 13 bases between. TCRdb keeps only in-frame clones here, not all; method: immunoSEQ multiplex PCR. The profile shows roughly 100,000 clones, approximately 90% of them singletons. The clonotype originates from an adult with an advanced solid tumor such as melanoma, head and neck, liver or kidney cancer. The rearrangement uses TRBV15 and TRBJ2-3, with D uncertain. The starting material was CD4+ or CD8+ T cells sorted from blood, obtained in a trial of the OX40 agonist ivuxolimab. The CDR3 loop is CATSRGIGRTTDTQYF. In DNA, the CDR3 is TGTGCCACCAGCAGAGGTATCGGACGGACCACAGATACGCAGTATTTT.